This T cell receptor beta chain came from a study of blood T cell repertoires in COVID-19. Membership in each cohort depended on participant-reported clinical history. This clone was recorded once. The method was immunoSEQ multiplex PCR; TCRdb's version includes in-frame clones alone and lacks a portion of them. The sample lists about 210,000 clones; 81% were seen once. Germline V gene lookup returns CDR1 SNHLY and CDR2 FYNNEI. After removal of 6 bases from V and 5 bases from J, the junction contained 16 bases not matched to a gene. This CDR3 has 18 amino acids. Material for sequencing was PBMCs or T cells enriched from blood (not recorded which). J is TRBJ1-6 and V is TRBV2, with TRBD1 matching over 7 bases. This TCR was sampled from a woman aged 45-65 years with acute COVID-19. The CDR3 nucleotides are TGTGCCAGCAGCGCCCGCCGAGTCGTACAGGGGAATAATTCACCCCTCCACTTT. It encodes CASSARRVVQGNNSPLHF.